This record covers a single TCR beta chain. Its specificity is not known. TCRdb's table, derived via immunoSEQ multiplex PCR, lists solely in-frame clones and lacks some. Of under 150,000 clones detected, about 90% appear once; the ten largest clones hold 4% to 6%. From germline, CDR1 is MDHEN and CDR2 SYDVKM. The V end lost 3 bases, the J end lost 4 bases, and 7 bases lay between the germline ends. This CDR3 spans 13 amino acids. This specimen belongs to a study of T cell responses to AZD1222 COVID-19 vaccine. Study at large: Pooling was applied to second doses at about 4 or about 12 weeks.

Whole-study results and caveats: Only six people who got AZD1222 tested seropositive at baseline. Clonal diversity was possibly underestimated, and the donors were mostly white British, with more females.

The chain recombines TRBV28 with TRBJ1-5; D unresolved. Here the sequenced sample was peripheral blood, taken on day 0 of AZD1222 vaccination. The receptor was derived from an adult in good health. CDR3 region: CASSFRRNQPQHF. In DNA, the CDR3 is TGTGCCAGCAGTTTCCGAAGGAATCAGCCCCAGCATTTT.